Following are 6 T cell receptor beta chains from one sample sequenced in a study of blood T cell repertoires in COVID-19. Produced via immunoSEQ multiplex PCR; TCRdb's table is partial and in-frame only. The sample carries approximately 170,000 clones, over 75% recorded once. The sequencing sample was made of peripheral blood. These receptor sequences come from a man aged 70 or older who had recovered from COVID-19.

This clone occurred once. The CDR3 protein is CATSRDQGREQYF. The DNA of the CDR3 is TGTGCCACCAGCAGAGATCAGGGTCGCGAGCAGTACTTC. The V call is TRBV15, the J call TRBJ2-7, with D tentatively TRBD1 (5 bases). CDR3 length: 13 residues. From germline, CDR1 is LNHNV and CDR2 YYDKDF (reference sequence). The V end was cut by 0 bases, the J end by 6 bases, with 9 bases between.

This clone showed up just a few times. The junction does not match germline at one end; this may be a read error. DNA for the CDR3: TGTGCCAGCAGTACCAGCGGGACCAACAACCGCTGGGCCTTT. Amino acid sequence: CASSTSGTNNRWAF. The J gene is TRBJ1-5, the V gene TRBV6-5, with a possible D match to TRBD1 (5 bases). Germline V gene sequence: CDR1 MNHEY, CDR2 SVGAGI. This CDR3 is built from 14 residues.

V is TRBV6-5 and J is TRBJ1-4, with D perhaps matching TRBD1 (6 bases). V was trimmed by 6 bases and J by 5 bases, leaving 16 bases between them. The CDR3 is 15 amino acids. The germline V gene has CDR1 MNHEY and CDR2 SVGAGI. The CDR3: CASSQNRDPNEKLFF. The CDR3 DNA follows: TGTGCCAGCAGCCAAAACAGGGACCCAAATGAAAAACTGTTTTTT.

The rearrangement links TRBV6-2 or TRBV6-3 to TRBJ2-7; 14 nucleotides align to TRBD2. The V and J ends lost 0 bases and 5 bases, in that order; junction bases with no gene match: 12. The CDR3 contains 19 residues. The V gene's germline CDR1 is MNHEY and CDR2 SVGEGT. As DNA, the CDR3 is TGTGCCAGCAGTTACTCATCGGGACTAGCGGGAGACCCAGGTGACGAGCAGTACTTC. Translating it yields CASSYSSGLAGDPGDEQYF.

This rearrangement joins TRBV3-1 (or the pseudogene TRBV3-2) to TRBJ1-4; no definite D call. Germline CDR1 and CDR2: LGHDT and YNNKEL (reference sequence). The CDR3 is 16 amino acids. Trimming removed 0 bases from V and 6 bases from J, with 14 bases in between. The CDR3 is CASSQDPRGAYEKLFF. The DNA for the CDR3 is TGTGCCAGCAGCCAAGATCCCCGGGGTGCATATGAAAAACTGTTTTTT.

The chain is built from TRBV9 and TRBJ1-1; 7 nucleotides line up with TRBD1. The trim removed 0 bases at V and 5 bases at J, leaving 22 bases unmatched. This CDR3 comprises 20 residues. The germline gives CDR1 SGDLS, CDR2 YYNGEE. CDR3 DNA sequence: TGTGCCAGCAGCGTAGGAACTGATACATTTGGACAGGCCGGTAGGACTGAAGCTTTCTTT. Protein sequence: CASSVGTDTFGQAGRTEAFF.